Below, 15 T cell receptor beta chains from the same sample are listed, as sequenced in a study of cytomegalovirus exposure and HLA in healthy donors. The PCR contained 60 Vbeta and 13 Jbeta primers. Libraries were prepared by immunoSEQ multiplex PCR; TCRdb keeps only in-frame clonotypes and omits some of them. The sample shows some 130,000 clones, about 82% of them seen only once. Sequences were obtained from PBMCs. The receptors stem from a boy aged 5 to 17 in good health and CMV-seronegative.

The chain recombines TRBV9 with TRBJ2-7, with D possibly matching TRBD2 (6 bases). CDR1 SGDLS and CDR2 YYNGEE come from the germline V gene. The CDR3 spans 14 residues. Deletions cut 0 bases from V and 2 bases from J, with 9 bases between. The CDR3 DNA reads TGTGCCAGCAGCGTAGCTGGAGGGACCTACGAGCAGTACTTC. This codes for CASSVAGGTYEQYF. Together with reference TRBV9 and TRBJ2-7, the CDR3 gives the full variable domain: DSGVTQTPKHLITATGQRVTLRCSPRSGDLSVYWYQQSLDQGLQFLIQYYNGEERAKGNILERFSAQQFPDLHSELNLSSLELGDSALYFCASSVAGGTYEQYFGPGTRLTVT.

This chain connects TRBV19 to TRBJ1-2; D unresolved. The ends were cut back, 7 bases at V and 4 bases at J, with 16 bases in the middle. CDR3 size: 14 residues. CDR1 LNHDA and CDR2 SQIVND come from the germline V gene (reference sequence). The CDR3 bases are TGTGCCAGTATGTATGGGAGCGGCTCCTATGGCTACACCTTC. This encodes CASMYGSGSYGYTF.

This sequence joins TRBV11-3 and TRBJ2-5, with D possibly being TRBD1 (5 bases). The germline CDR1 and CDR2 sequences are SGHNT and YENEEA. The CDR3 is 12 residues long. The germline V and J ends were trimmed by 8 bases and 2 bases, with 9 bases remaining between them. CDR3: CASCRQQETQYF. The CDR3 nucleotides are TGTGCCAGCTGCCGACAGCAAGAGACCCAGTACTTC.

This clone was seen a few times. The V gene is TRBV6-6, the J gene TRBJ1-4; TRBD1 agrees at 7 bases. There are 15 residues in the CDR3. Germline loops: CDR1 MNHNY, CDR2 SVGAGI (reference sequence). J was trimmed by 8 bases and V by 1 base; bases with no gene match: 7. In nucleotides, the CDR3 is TGTGCCAGCAGTTACTTAGGGGGCGCGGGAGAAAAACTGTTTTTT. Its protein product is CASSYLGGAGEKLFF.

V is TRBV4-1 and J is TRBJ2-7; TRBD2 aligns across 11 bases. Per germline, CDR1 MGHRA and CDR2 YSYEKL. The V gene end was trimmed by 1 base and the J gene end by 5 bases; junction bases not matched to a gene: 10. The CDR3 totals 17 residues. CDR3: CASSQGRASGRFNEQYF. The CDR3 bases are TGCGCCAGCAGCCAAGGAAGGGCTAGCGGGAGGTTTAACGAGCAGTACTTC.

CDR3 sequence: CASKGFGANVLTF. The CDR3 DNA sequence: TGTGCCAGCAAGGGGTTTGGGGCCAACGTCCTGACTTTC. The chain carries TRBV27 and TRBJ2-6, with a weak D call TRBD1 (5 bases). The V and J ends lost 7 bases and 3 bases respectively, with 7 bases between them. The germline V gene has CDR1 MNHEY and CDR2 SMNVEV (reference sequence). The CDR3 is made up of 13 amino acids.

CDR3 residues: CASSQNRGFYGYTF. Written as DNA, the CDR3 is TGCGCCAGCAGTCAAAACAGGGGATTCTATGGCTACACCTTC. The genes are TRBV23-1 and TRBJ1-2; 7 bases match TRBD1. TRBV23-1 is known as an ORF, though its function is uncertain. The CDR3 contains 14 residues. J gave up 4 bases and V 2 bases, and 4 bases lay outside the gene matches.

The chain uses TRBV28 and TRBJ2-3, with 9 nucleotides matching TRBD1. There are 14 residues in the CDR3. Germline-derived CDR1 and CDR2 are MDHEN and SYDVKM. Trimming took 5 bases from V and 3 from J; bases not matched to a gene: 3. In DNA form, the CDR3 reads TGTGCCAGCAGTCCAGGGACAGGGACAGATACGCAGTATTTT. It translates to CASSPGTGTDTQYF.

The CDR3 is CASSLARYTEAFF. As DNA, the CDR3 is TGTGCCAGCAGCTTGGCCCGGTACACTGAAGCTTTCTTT. The chain links TRBV5-4 to TRBJ1-1; no definite D call. V was cut by 0 bases and J by 3 bases, with 6 bases left in between. The CDR3 loop spans 13 amino acids. Germline V CDR1 and CDR2: SGHNT, YYREEE (reference sequence).

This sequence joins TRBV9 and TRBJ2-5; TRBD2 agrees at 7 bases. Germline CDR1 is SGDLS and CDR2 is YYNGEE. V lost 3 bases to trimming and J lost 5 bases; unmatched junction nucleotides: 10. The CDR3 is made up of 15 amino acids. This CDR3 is CASSALGGRVETQYF. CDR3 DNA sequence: TGTGCCAGCAGCGCACTCGGGGGGAGGGTGGAGACCCAGTACTTC.

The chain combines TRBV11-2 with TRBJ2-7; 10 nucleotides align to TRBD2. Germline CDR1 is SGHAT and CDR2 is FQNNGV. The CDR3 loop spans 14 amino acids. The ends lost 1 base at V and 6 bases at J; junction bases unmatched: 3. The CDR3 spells CASSLGLAGVEQYF. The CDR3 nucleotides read TGTGCCAGCAGCTTAGGCCTAGCGGGAGTCGAGCAGTACTTC.

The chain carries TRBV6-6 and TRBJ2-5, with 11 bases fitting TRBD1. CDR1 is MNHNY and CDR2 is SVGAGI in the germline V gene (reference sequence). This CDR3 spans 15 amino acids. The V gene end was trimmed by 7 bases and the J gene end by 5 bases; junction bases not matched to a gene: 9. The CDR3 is CASKPRTGGGETQYF. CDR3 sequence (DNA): TGTGCCAGCAAGCCACGGACAGGGGGCGGTGAGACCCAGTACTTC.

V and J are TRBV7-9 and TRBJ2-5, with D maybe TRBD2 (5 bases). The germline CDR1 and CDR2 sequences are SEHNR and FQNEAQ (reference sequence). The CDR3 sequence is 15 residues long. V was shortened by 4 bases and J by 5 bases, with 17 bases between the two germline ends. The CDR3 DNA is TGTGCCAGCAGCTGGGCGACGGAGAGAGGGGAGACCCAGTACTTC. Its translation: CASSWATERGETQYF.

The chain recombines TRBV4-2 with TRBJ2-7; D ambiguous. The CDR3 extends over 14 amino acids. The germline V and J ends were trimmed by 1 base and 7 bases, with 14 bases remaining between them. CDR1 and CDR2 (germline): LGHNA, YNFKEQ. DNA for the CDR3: TGTGCCAGCAGCCAAGTTGAGGATCTTGTGGAGCAGTACTTC. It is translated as CASSQVEDLVEQYF.

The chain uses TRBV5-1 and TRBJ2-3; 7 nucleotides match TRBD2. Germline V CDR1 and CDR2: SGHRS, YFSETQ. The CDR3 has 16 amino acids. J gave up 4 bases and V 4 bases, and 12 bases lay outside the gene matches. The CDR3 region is CASSHVGGGTADTQYF. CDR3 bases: TGCGCCAGCAGCCACGTCGGGGGAGGGACGGCAGATACGCAGTATTTT.